This T cell receptor (beta chain) was sequenced in a study of blood T cell repertoires in COVID-19. On the study more broadly: Both acute and convalescent COVID-19 samples were obtained from the United States, Italy and Spain. Sources were T cells, B-cell-depleted T cells, or PBMCs; the material itself was cDNA or gDNA.

Methods used by the authors: Nucleated cell counts were estimated from reference gene primer amplification. Measured with immunoSEQ multiplex PCR; TCRdb has only the in-frame clones, and not every one. D and trimming were read from the DNA, whereas the V and J calls and clone size are those reported in that table. The profile shows over 50,000 clones, roughly 72% of them singletons. Seattle researchers signed up patients amid active infection and tracked them longitudinally. The CDR3 contains 13 residues. V lost 2 bases to trimming and J lost 7 bases, with 11 bases between them. The V gene's germline CDR1 is MNHEY and CDR2 SVGAGI.

The genes are TRBV6-5 and TRBJ1-1, with a possible D match to TRBD1 (6 bases). The receptor's source is a woman in her seventies with COVID-19, enrolled during active disease. Sequenced input: peripheral blood. The CDR3 sequence: CASSYRQAYEAFF. The DNA of the CDR3 is TGTGCCAGCAGTTACAGACAGGCTTATGAAGCTTTCTTT.